This T cell receptor beta chain came from a study of cytomegalovirus exposure and HLA in healthy donors. Study-level background: The 95 to 150 validation repertoires were produced on the same platform as the 670 or so repertoires of the first cohort. This was reported in a later analysis.

Concerning this clone: Its antigen is undetermined.

Some clones are missing from TCRdb's copy, which holds only in-frame ones; the method was immunoSEQ multiplex PCR. The sample consists of roughly 330,000 clones, about 90% of them appearing once. Trimming removed 4 bases from V and 3 bases from J; junction bases left unmatched: 11. The germline gives CDR1 SGHTA, CDR2 FQGNSA. The CDR3 has 18 amino acids. Regarding the study as a whole: A list of 150 or so TCR beta chains associated with cytomegalovirus was given. It was reported that the classifier diagnosed cytomegalovirus status with high specificity and sensitivity in both the original and validation cohorts.

The clonotype was recovered from a woman aged 25-40 years in good health and CMV-seropositive. The specimen sequenced was PBMCs. The rearrangement joins TRBV7-2 to TRBJ2-7, with 14 bases aligning to TRBD2. Here the CDR3 DNA reads TGTGCCAGCAGCTCGGGGGGACTAGCGGGAGTCTCCAACTACGAGCAGTACTTC. This sequence encodes CASSSGGLAGVSNYEQYF.